The rows below give T cell receptor beta chains drawn from one sample of a study of control samples from healthy donors and cancer patients. This table comes from immunoSEQ multiplex PCR, and its TCRdb copy is limited to in-frame clones, with some not included. Of some 150,000 clones in the sample, more than 85% are singletons; the top ten hold about 3%. The source material was blood. The origin of the receptors is a man between 25 and 39 years old in good health. CDR3s include the opening cysteine and the closing phenylalanine or tryptophan. Each record gives: clone size, V gene, J gene, D gene, CDR3 DNA, CDR3 protein. D genes are given only for firm matches. Clone size is given for some rows only: seen once, a few or many times, or a class if the clone is expanded.

>.|TRBV18|TRBJ1-3|.
TGTGCCAGCTCACCCCTGCCCTTCTCTGGAAACACCATATATTTT
CASSPLPFSGNTIYF
>.|TRBV5-4|TRBJ2-3|TRBD2
TGTGCCAGCAGCTCCGGGACTAGCGTAACAGATACGCAGTATTTT
CASSSGTSVTDTQYF
>.|TRBV6-5|TRBJ2-1|.
TGTGCCAGCAGTTTACAGGGATACCACAATGAGCAGTTCTTC
CASSLQGYHNEQFF
>once|TRBV7-6|TRBJ2-1|.
TGTGCCAGCAGCAAACCCTTCTCTAGCGTCGACAATGAGCAGTTCTTC
CASSKPFSSVDNEQFF
>.|TRBV19|TRBJ1-2|TRBD1
TGTGCCAGTAGTATAAAGACAGGGAACTATGGCTACACCTTC
CASSIKTGNYGYTF
>.|TRBV11-2|TRBJ1-5|.
TGTGCCAGCAGTTCCGTTCCCAATCAGCCCCAGCATTTT
CASSSVPNQPQHF
>.|TRBV7-8|TRBJ1-2|.
TGTGCCAGCAGCTTATTCCTGGAGGTTTCTGACTATGGCTACACCTTC
CASSLFLEVSDYGYTF
>.|TRBV5-4|TRBJ1-2|TRBD1
TGTGTCAGCAGCCTGACAGAGGACAGGAATGATGGCTACACCTTC
CVSSLTEDRNDGYTF
>.|TRBV6-6|TRBJ2-1|TRBD2
TGTGCCAGCAGTCCCGCGGAAAGGGGAGGGTACAATGAGCAGTTCTTC
CASSPAERGGYNEQFF
>.|TRBV1|TRBJ2-7|.
TGCACCAGCAGCCAACTCCCTAGCGGGGGGGGCTCCTACGAGCAGTACTTC
CTSSQLPSGGGSYEQYF
>.|TRBV27|TRBJ2-1|.
TGTGCCAGCAGTTCGTCCACAGAGAGCTCCTACAATGAGCAGTTCTTC
CASSSSTESSYNEQFF
>.|TRBV6-5|TRBJ1-1|TRBD1
TGTGCCAGCAAAACCGGGACAGGGATAAACACTGAAGCTTTCTTT
CASKTGTGINTEAFF
>.|TRBV5-1|TRBJ2-3|TRBD1
TGCGCCAGCAGCTCGGGACAGGGGGCGATCGGGATTACAGATACGCAGTATTTT
CASSSGQGAIGITDTQYF
>.|TRBV28|TRBJ1-1|TRBD1
TGTGCCAGCAGCTTAGCCCGACAGGGGTGGAACACTGAAGCTTTCTTT
CASSLARQGWNTEAFF
>once|TRBV5-1|TRBJ2-1|.
TGCGCCAGCAGCTTGGTGGGGGATGAGCAGTTCTTC
CASSLVGDEQFF
>.|TRBV7-9|TRBJ2-3|.
TGTGCCAGCAGCCGCGAAGGGGTCCTTCTGCCAGATACGCAGTATTTT
CASSREGVLLPDTQYF
>.|TRBV27|TRBJ1-5|.
TGTGCCAGCAGTTTAGAGGGTAGCAATCAGCCCCAGCATTTT
CASSLEGSNQPQHF
>.|TRBV5-1|TRBJ2-7|TRBD1
TGCGCCAGCAGCATAGGGGACAGGGGCGGGGAGCAGTACTTC
CASSIGDRGGEQYF
>.|TRBV18|TRBJ1-2|.
TGTGCCAGCTCACCACAGGGAACAGGGTACACCTTC
CASSPQGTGYTF
>.|TRBV18|TRBJ2-3|TRBD1
TGTGCCAGCTCACCAGGGACAGGGTGGGCAGATACGCAGTATTTT
CASSPGTGWADTQYF
>.|TRBV10-2|TRBJ1-1|.
TGCGCCAGCAAGAGTCGAAGGGAAGCTTTCTTT
CASKSRREAFF
>once|TRBV19|TRBJ2-2|.
TGTGCCAGTAGTATAAGTCACCTAGGGACCGGGGAGCTGTTTTTT
CASSISHLGTGELFF
>.|TRBV9|TRBJ1-1|.
TGTGCCAGCAGCGAGACAGGCGGAGGGACTGAAGCTTTCTTT
CASSETGGGTEAFF
>.|TRBV5-4|TRBJ2-1|TRBD2
TGTGCCAGCAGTCCAGGGACTAGCGGGGGGGAGCAGTTCTTC
CASSPGTSGGEQFF
>once|TRBV27|TRBJ2-7|.
TGTGCCAGCAGTTTAGAGGGGTCCCCCTACGAGCAGTACTTC
CASSLEGSPYEQYF
>.|TRBV4-1|TRBJ1-1|.
TGCGCCAGCAGCCTAAGGGGAGAGAGCACTGAAGCTTTCTTT
CASSLRGESTEAFF
>.|TRBV4-1|TRBJ1-1|.
TGCGCCAGCAATTCGGTTATGAACACTGAAGCTTTCTTT
CASNSVMNTEAFF
>few|TRBV27|TRBJ1-5|.
TGTGCCAGCAGTTCCCTCAGGGGAGCGCAGCCCCAGCATTTT
CASSSLRGAQPQHF
>once|TRBV6-5|TRBJ2-7|.
TGTGCCAGCAGTTACGCCACGGGGGCAGGCTACGAGCAGTACTTC
CASSYATGAGYEQYF
>.|TRBV10-1|TRBJ1-3|.
TGCGCCAGCAGTGACGGGTCTGGAAACACCATATATTTT
CASSDGSGNTIYF
>.|TRBV30|TRBJ1-4|.
TGTGCCTGGACGATGGGGGGTGGAGATGAAAAACTGTTTTTT
CAWTMGGGDEKLFF
>.|TRBV19|TRBJ2-7|TRBD1
TGTGCCAGTAGTTTGGACAGGGGCCACGAGCAGTACTTC
CASSLDRGHEQYF
>.|TRBV9|TRBJ1-2|.
TGTGCCAGCAGCGGTCCAGATCCCTATGGCTACACCTTC
CASSGPDPYGYTF
>.|TRBV5-4|TRBJ1-4|TRBD1
TGTGCCAGCAGCTCTCCGGGACAGGGAGGTGAAAAACTGTTTTTT
CASSSPGQGGEKLFF
>.|TRBV27|TRBJ2-1|.
TGTGCCAGCAGTTTAGCCCCGGGGCTGTACAATGAGCAGTTCTTC
CASSLAPGLYNEQFF
>.|TRBV6-5|TRBJ1-1|.
TGTGCCAGCAGTTACGTAGGGAGCACTGAAGCTTTCTTT
CASSYVGSTEAFF
>.|TRBV12-5|TRBJ2-7|.
TGTGCTAGTGGCCCTACGGGACGGAGCTACGAGCAGTACTTC
CASGPTGRSYEQYF
>.|TRBV19|TRBJ1-2|.
TGTGCCAGTAGCATTCGGACGGTTAACTATGGCTACACCTTC
CASSIRTVNYGYTF
>.|TRBV5-4|TRBJ2-7|TRBD1
TGTGCCAGCTCAACGGGACAGGGCCCCTACGAGCAGTACTTC
CASSTGQGPYEQYF
>.|TRBV5-1|TRBJ1-3|.
TGCGCCAGCAGCTTGGGGGGGACGGTCTCTGGAAACACCATATATTTT
CASSLGGTVSGNTIYF
>.|TRBV27|TRBJ2-7|.
TGTGCCAGCAGCCATACTCCTTCGGGATACGAGCAGTACTTC
CASSHTPSGYEQYF